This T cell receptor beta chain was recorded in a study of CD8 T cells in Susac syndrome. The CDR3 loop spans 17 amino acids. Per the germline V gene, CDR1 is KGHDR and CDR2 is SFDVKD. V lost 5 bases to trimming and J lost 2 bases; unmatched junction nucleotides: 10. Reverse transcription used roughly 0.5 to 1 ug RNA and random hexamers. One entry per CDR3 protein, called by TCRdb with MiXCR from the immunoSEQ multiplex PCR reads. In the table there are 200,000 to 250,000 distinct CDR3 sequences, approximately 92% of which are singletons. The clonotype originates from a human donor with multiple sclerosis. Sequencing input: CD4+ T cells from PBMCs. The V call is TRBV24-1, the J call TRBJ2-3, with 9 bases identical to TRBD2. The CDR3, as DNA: TGTGCCACCAGTGTCGCGACTAGCGGACGAAACACAGATACGCAGTATTTT. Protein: CATSVATSGRNTDTQYF.